This record looks at one T cell receptor beta chain sequence and its context. Its antigen is currently unknown. The V end was cut by 3 bases, the J end by 2 bases, with 8 bases between. The germline CDR1 and CDR2 sequences are KGHDR and SFDVKD. The CDR3 is 14 residues long. The entry originates in a study of identical twins. Study findings and constraints: Insertions ran lower in abundant cord blood beta clonotypes, though not in memory repertoires. Conclusions leaned on cross-sectional statistical analysis and did not track the same donors over time.

TCRdb fed the 5' RACE reads into MiXCR, producing one record per CDR3 protein. Here the sample spans a few hundred thousand distinct CDR3 sequences, more than 20% being singletons. This sample was also put to use in a study of T cells expressing NK-cell markers.

This chain links TRBV24-1 with TRBJ2-3; D is perhaps TRBD1 or TRBD2 (5 bases each). The receptor comes from a woman aged 18-35 years in good health. What was sequenced was CD4+ T cells sorted from blood. In nucleotides, the CDR3 is TGTGCCACCAGTGATGGGGGTTACACAGATACGCAGTATTTT. Amino acid sequence: CATSDGGYTDTQYF.